Shown below are 27 T cell receptor beta chains from a single sample sequenced in a study of cytomegalovirus exposure and HLA in healthy donors. In the PCR, 60 Vbeta and 13 Jbeta primers were used. Assay: immunoSEQ multiplex PCR; the TCRdb copy retains only in-frame clones and omits some. The table records roughly 150,000 clones, 80% of them present only once. Input material: PBMCs. These receptors all stem from a man in his late teens or twenties in good health and CMV-seropositive.

The CDR3 here is CASSKRQASTGELFF. The DNA for the CDR3 is TGTGCCAGCAGTAAAAGACAGGCCTCCACCGGGGAGCTGTTTTTT. The chain combines TRBV7-6 with TRBJ2-2, with a weak D call TRBD1 (6 bases). V was pared by 6 bases and J by 4 bases, with 15 bases between. This CDR3 has 15 residues. Germline V CDR1 and CDR2: SGHVS, FNYEAQ. The full variable domain, completed using reference TRBV7-6 and TRBJ2-2, is GAGVSQSPRYKVTKRGQDVALRCDPISGHVSLYWYRQALGQGPEFLTYFNYEAQQDKSGLPNDRFSAERPEGSISTLTIQRTEQRDSAMYRCASSKRQASTGELFFGEGSRLTVL.

As concerns this clone: The sample has other DNA sequences that encode this CDR3 too. The rearrangement uses TRBV9 and TRBJ1-5; 9 bases are a match to TRBD1. The V gene end was trimmed by 2 bases and the J gene end by 4 bases; junction bases not matched to a gene: 1. Germline CDR1 and CDR2: SGDLS and YYNGEE. There are 14 residues in the CDR3. The CDR3: CASSVGTGNQPQHF. CDR3 DNA: TGTGCCAGCAGCGTCGGGACAGGGAATCAGCCCCAGCATTTT.

The chain carries TRBV7-9 and TRBJ1-4; tentative D call: TRBD1 (6 bases). V lost 3 bases and J 3 bases, leaving 11 bases between the germline ends. This CDR3 region has 15 residues. Germline CDR1 is SEHNR and CDR2 is FQNEAQ (reference sequence). Here the CDR3 reads CASSLAQGPNEKLFF. The DNA for the CDR3 is TGTGCCAGCAGCTTGGCGCAGGGGCCTAATGAAAAACTGTTTTTT.

The V and J genes are TRBV4-2 and TRBJ2-7; the D gene is possibly TRBD2 (5 bases). The V gene lost 0 bases and the J gene lost 1 base, with 7 bases spanning the gap. CDR1 is LGHNA, CDR2 YNFKEQ, per germline. The CDR3 consists of 14 residues. The CDR3 coding sequence is TGTGCCAGCAGCCAAGAAGGGAGTTCCTACGAGCAGTACTTC. It codes for CASSQEGSSYEQYF.

The chain has TRBV10-3 and TRBJ2-1, with D uncertain. V lost 6 bases and J 5 bases, leaving 8 bases between the germline ends. Germline V gene sequence: CDR1 ENHRY, CDR2 SYGVKD. This CDR3 spans 12 amino acids. The CDR3 DNA reads as TGTGCCATCAGCGCAGCGAACAATGAGCAGTTCTTC. This translates into CAISAANNEQFF.

This chain uses TRBV11-2 with TRBJ2-3; 7 positions agree with TRBD2. After removal of 3 bases from V and 1 base from J, the junction contained 13 bases not matched to a gene. Germline CDR1 and CDR2: SGHAT and FQNNGV. The CDR3 spans 18 residues. The CDR3 DNA reads as TGTGCCAGCAGCTTCCAGTTTAGTGGGGGGGGAGGCACAGATACGCAGTATTTT. Translated, it gives CASSFQFSGGGGTDTQYF.

The chain is built from TRBV2 and TRBJ2-7; 8 bases align to TRBD1. Trimming cost V 7 bases and J 4 bases; bases outside gene matches: 6. CDR1 and CDR2 (germline): SNHLY, FYNNEI. The CDR3 is made up of 13 amino acids. The CDR3 region has the DNA TGTGCCAGCAACCAGGGGGCCAAATACGAGCAGTACTTC. The encoded protein is CASNQGAKYEQYF.

This chain uses TRBV2 with TRBJ1-1; 11 nucleotides line up with TRBD1. Germline CDR1 is SNHLY and CDR2 is FYNNEI. J lost 4 bases, V lost 5 bases, and 6 bases had no gene match. The CDR3 sequence is 15 residues long. CDR3 coding DNA: TGTGCCAGCAGTCTAACCGGGACAGGGGGCACTGAAGCTTTCTTT. Its protein is CASSLTGTGGTEAFF.

V usage is TRBV6-5 and J usage is TRBJ2-7, with 7 bases that match TRBD1. This CDR3 has 13 amino acids. V shed 8 bases, J shed 0 bases, and the junction held 4 bases outside the gene matches. The germline V gene has CDR1 MNHEY and CDR2 SVGAGI. The CDR3 DNA is TGTGCCAGCTCCGGGACAGACTCCTACGAGCAGTACTTC. Translated: CASSGTDSYEQYF.

The J gene is TRBJ2-2, the V gene TRBV19; D is ambiguous. Germline lookup yields CDR1 LNHDA and CDR2 SQIVND (reference sequence). The CDR3 is made up of 14 amino acids. The ends were cut back, 3 bases at V and 0 bases at J, with 5 bases in the middle. The CDR3 coding sequence is TGTGCCAGTAGTATTGTAACGAACACCGGGGAGCTGTTTTTT. Amino acid sequence: CASSIVTNTGELFF. The full variable domain, in which reference TRBV19 and TRBJ2-2 provide the parts outside the CDR3, is DGGITQSPKYLFRKEGQNVTLSCEQNLNHDAMYWYRQDPGQGLRLIYYSQIVNDFQKGDIAEGYSVSREKKESFPLTVTSAQKNPTAFYLCASSIVTNTGELFFGEGSRLTVL.

This chain connects TRBV7-2 to TRBJ2-1; weak D call: TRBD1 (6 bases). The CDR3 runs to 16 residues. The germline gives CDR1 SGHTA, CDR2 FQGNSA. Trimming pared 0 bases from V and 9 bases from J, leaving 18 bases between. Here the CDR3 reads CASSLARVGADGEQFF. The CDR3 DNA follows: TGTGCCAGCAGCTTAGCGAGGGTGGGGGCCGACGGTGAGCAGTTCTTC.

CDR3 in DNA: TGTGCCAGCAGCTTAGGGCGGACAGAGAATGAAAAACTGTTTTTT. This sequence encodes CASSLGRTENEKLFF. The chain uses TRBV7-9 and TRBJ1-4; perhaps TRBD1 as D (6 bases). Germline CDR1 SEHNR, CDR2 FQNEAQ (reference sequence). This CDR3 spans 15 amino acids. Trimming pared 1 base from V and 5 bases from J, leaving 11 bases between.

The chain recombines TRBV19 with TRBJ2-7; tentative D call: TRBD1 (6 bases). This CDR3 has 14 residues. Trimming pared 3 bases from V and 4 bases from J, leaving 13 bases between. Germline assignment: CDR1 LNHDA and CDR2 SQIVND (reference sequence). The CDR3, as DNA: TGTGCCAGTAGTATGAACAGGGTAGGTTACGAGCAGTACTTC. Its protein product is CASSMNRVGYEQYF.

This chain joins TRBV28 and TRBJ2-3; the match to TRBD1 covers 10 bases. The J segment lost 4 bases and the V segment lost 2 bases, leaving 9 bases of the junction unmatched. CDR3 length: 17 amino acids. CDR1 is MDHEN and CDR2 is SYDVKM in the germline V gene. CDR3 nucleotide sequence: TGTGCCAGCAGTTTACATGGGACAGGGGAACGCGCAGATACGCAGTATTTT. Residues: CASSLHGTGERADTQYF. The full variable domain, in which reference TRBV28 and TRBJ2-3 provide the parts outside the CDR3, is DVKVTQSSRYLVKRTGEKVFLECVQDMDHENMFWYRQDPGLGLRLIYFSYDVKMKEKGDIPEGYSVSREKKERFSLILESASTNQTSMYLCASSLHGTGERADTQYFGPGTRLTVL.

This chain joins TRBV7-9 and TRBJ1-3; D unresolved. The CDR3 consists of 13 residues. Trimming stripped 0 bases from V and 4 bases from J, with 4 bases between. Germline V CDR1 and CDR2: SEHNR, FQNEAQ (reference sequence). CDR3 residues: CASSLAGGNTIYF. CDR3 nucleotides: TGTGCCAGCAGCTTAGCCGGGGGAAACACCATATATTTT.

The chain employs TRBV2 and TRBJ2-7; 8 nucleotides align to TRBD1. In germline, CDR1 is SNHLY, CDR2 FYNNEI. The V and J ends lost 4 bases and 4 bases, in that order; junction bases with no gene match: 12. The CDR3 runs to 16 residues. CDR3 sequence reads: CASSALSRDRTYEQYF. For the CDR3, the DNA is TGTGCCAGCAGTGCTTTGTCCCGGGACAGGACGTACGAGCAGTACTTC.

The chain uses TRBV5-6 and TRBJ2-1; D possibly corresponds to TRBD1 (5 bases). The CDR3 contains 16 residues. V gave up 4 bases and J gave up 2 bases, with 16 bases separating them. CDR1 is SGHDT, CDR2 YYEEEE, per germline. Written as DNA, the CDR3 is TGTGCCAGCAGCCCTATGGGGCAGGGCACCTACAATGAGCAGTTCTTC. Its translation: CASSPMGQGTYNEQFF. Full variable domain (missing parts from reference TRBV5-6 and TRBJ2-1): DAGVTQSPTHLIKTRGQQVTLRCSPKSGHDTVSWYQQALGQGPQFIFQYYEEEERQRGNFPDRFSGHQFPNYSSELNVNALLLGDSALYLCASSPMGQGTYNEQFFGPGTRLTVL.

The chain employs TRBV15 and TRBJ1-4, with 9 bases identical to TRBD1. V lost 5 bases, J lost 5 bases, and 6 bases stayed unmatched. Germline CDR1 and CDR2: LNHNV and YYDKDF (reference sequence). The CDR3 extends over 15 amino acids. In DNA form, the CDR3 reads TGTGCCACCAGCTCAACCGGACAGGGGAATGAAAAACTGTTTTTT. Translating gives CATSSTGQGNEKLFF.

The rearrangement joins TRBV20-1 to TRBJ1-1; no firm D call. V was trimmed by 6 bases and J by 3 bases, leaving 5 bases between them. Germline CDR1 is DFQATT and CDR2 is SNEGSKA (reference sequence). This CDR3 contains 10 residues. Here the CDR3 DNA reads TGCAGTGCCTACGACACTGAAGCTTTCTTT. This encodes CSAYDTEAFF.

The V gene is TRBV7-9, the J gene TRBJ2-2; D possibly corresponds to TRBD2 (6 bases). Per germline, CDR1 SEHNR and CDR2 FQNEAQ (reference sequence). Trimming took 0 bases from V and 1 from J, leaving 6 bases between them. The CDR3 covers 15 residues. CDR3 amino acids: CASSLAGGNTGELFF. The CDR3 nucleotides read TGTGCCAGCAGCTTAGCGGGAGGGAACACCGGGGAGCTGTTTTTT. Combining the CDR3 with reference TRBV7-9 and TRBJ2-2 gives the whole variable domain DTGVSQNPRHKITKRGQNVTFRCDPISEHNRLYWYRQTLGQGPEFLTYFQNEAQLEKSRLLSDRFSAERPKGSFSTLEIQRTEQGDSAMYLCASSLAGGNTGELFFGEGSRLTVL.

The CDR3 sequence: CASSQESLRNTEAFF. The CDR3 region has the DNA TGCGCCAGCAGCCAAGAATCCCTACGGAACACTGAAGCTTTCTTT. J is TRBJ1-1 and V is TRBV4-1; D is uncertain. The germline V gene encodes CDR1 MGHRA and CDR2 YSYEKL. The CDR3 covers 15 residues. V was pared by 0 bases and J by 1 base, with 9 bases between.

Only a few counts were recorded for this clone. The genes are TRBV29-1 and TRBJ2-5; weak D call: TRBD2 (6 bases). The germline gives CDR1 SQVTM, CDR2 ANQGSEA. Trimming left V 3 bases short and J 5 bases short, with 16 bases between. The CDR3 loop spans 14 amino acids. The CDR3 is CSVDLSGLGETQYF. CDR3 in DNA: TGCAGCGTTGATCTCAGCGGGCTTGGGGAGACCCAGTACTTC.

With respect to this clone: Within the sample, other DNA sequences also encode this same CDR3. This rearrangement joins TRBV6-5 to TRBJ1-1, with D possibly matching TRBD1 (5 bases). CDR3 length equals 14 residues. V dropped 2 bases and J dropped 4 bases, with 11 bases sitting between them. Germline assignment: CDR1 MNHEY and CDR2 SVGAGI. The DNA for the CDR3 is TGTGCCAGCAGTTACGCCGGGGGAGGCACTGAAGCTTTCTTT. As protein: CASSYAGGGTEAFF.

V usage is TRBV7-3 and J usage is TRBJ1-5, with 7 nucleotides matching TRBD1. With V trimmed by 4 bases and J by 4 bases, 1 base remained unmatched. CDR1 is SGHTA and CDR2 is FQGTGA in the germline V gene. The length of the CDR3 is 13 residues. For the CDR3, the DNA is TGTGCCAGCAGCTCGACAGGGAATCAGCCCCAGCATTTT. Translating gives CASSSTGNQPQHF.

V usage is TRBV5-5 and J usage is TRBJ1-2, with D unresolved. CDR3 length equals 13 residues. Trimming shortened V by 1 base and J by 0 bases, and 4 bases separated the two germline ends. Looked up from germline, CDR1 is SGHKS and CDR2 is YYEKEE (reference sequence). Written as DNA, the CDR3 is TGTGCCAGCAGCTTGACTCCTAACTATGGCTACACCTTC. It specifies CASSLTPNYGYTF.

The chain uses TRBV7-2 and TRBJ2-1, with TRBD2 identical over 13 bases. After removal of 5 bases from V and 13 bases from J, the junction contained 11 bases not matched to a gene. The germline gives CDR1 SGHTA, CDR2 FQGNSA. This CDR3 contains 15 residues. Written as DNA, the CDR3 is TGTGCCAGCAGCCCCCAACGACTAGCGGGAGGCTCCCAGTTCTTC. This codes for CASSPQRLAGGSQFF.

The rearrangement joins TRBV6-6 to TRBJ2-5, with a weak D call TRBD1 (5 bases). Trimming took off 5 bases at V and 5 bases at J, with 15 bases between the two ends. Germline-derived CDR1 and CDR2 are MNHNY and SVGAGI (reference sequence). This CDR3 region has 14 residues. The CDR3 nucleotides read TGTGCCAGCAGTGCCGGACCTGGGGCGGAGACCCAGTACTTC. Encoded protein: CASSAGPGAETQYF.